The 8 T cell receptor beta chains below were found in one sample sequenced in a study of identical twins. Via MiXCR, TCRdb re-called the 5' RACE reads, giving one row per CDR3 protein. Among roughly 260,000 distinct CDR3 sequences listed, about an eighth were seen once. The sequenced sample consisted of memory (CD45RO+) T cells sorted from blood. Receptors originate from a woman between 18 and 29 years old in good health.

Concerning this clonotype: The conserved phenylalanine or tryptophan normally closing the CDR3 is absent here, so this likely arose from a read error. The DNA is left out, because the CDR3 cannot be placed on it with certainty; the CDR3 is given as TCRdb lists it. V usage is TRBV7-9 and J usage is TRBJ1-2. Germline V CDR1 and CDR2: SEHNR, FQNEAQ (reference sequence). The CDR3 length is 12 residues, termini included. This CDR3 reads CASSRRGQALFV.

This clonotype was seen only a few times. V is TRBV7-2 and J is TRBJ2-1, with 9 bases that match TRBD2. Germline-derived CDR1 and CDR2 are SGHTA and FQGNSA. V gave up 3 bases and J gave up 9 bases; unmatched junction bases: 3. The CDR3 length is 13 residues. CDR3 amino acids: CASSFKREVEQFF. The CDR3 nucleotides are TGTGCCAGCAGCTTCAAGCGGGAGGTTGAGCAGTTCTTC.

This clonotype occurred a few times. This chain uses TRBV6-4 with TRBJ2-1, with D possibly being TRBD2 (5 bases). Germline V gene lookup returns CDR1 MRHNA and CDR2 SNTAGT. V was pared by 5 bases and J by 8 bases, with 13 bases between. The CDR3 runs to 13 residues. CDR3 nucleotide sequence: TGTGCCAGCAGTTCAGAACGGGGAGATGAGCAGTTCTTC. Its translation: CASSSERGDEQFF.

The chain joins TRBV7-9 to TRBJ2-2, with D perhaps TRBD1 (6 bases). Trimming took 2 bases from V and 7 from J, leaving 14 bases between them. Germline CDR1 reads SEHNR; CDR2 reads FQNEAQ (reference sequence). The CDR3 is made up of 15 amino acids. CDR3 sequence reads: CASSLNRESGGELFF. CDR3 bases: TGTGCCAGCAGCTTAAACAGGGAGAGCGGCGGGGAGCTGTTTTTT.

The V gene is TRBV7-9, the J gene TRBJ1-6; the D is unclear. The germline gives CDR1 SEHNR, CDR2 FQNEAQ (reference sequence). The CDR3 contains 13 residues. Trimming took off 0 bases at V and 9 bases at J, with 6 bases between the two ends. The CDR3, as DNA: TGTGCCAGCAGCTTAGCATCCAGTTCACCCCTCCACTTT. It translates to CASSLASSSPLHF.

This clonotype showed up just a few times. The J gene is TRBJ1-1, the V gene TRBV29-1; no clear D gene. The CDR3 is made up of 13 amino acids. Looked up from germline, CDR1 is SQVTM and CDR2 is ANQGSEA. V was pared by 3 bases and J by 11 bases, with 19 bases between. The CDR3 sequence: CSVDPEYNMGAFF. CDR3 bases: TGCAGCGTTGATCCGGAATATAATATGGGGGCTTTCTTT. Complete variable domain (other parts from reference TRBV29-1 and TRBJ1-1): SAVISQKPSRDICQRGTSLTIQCQVDSQVTMMFWYRQQPGQSLTLIATANQGSEATYESGFVIDKFPISRPNLTFSTLTVSNMSPEDSSIYLCSVDPEYNMGAFFGQGTRLTVV.

The genes are TRBV5-1 and TRBJ1-6, with D uncertain. Deletions cut 1 base from V and 6 bases from J, with 8 bases between. CDR1 and CDR2 (germline): SGHRS, YFSETQ. CDR3 length equals 14 residues. The CDR3 nucleotides read TGCGCCAGCAGCTTGCGCCAAGTTAATTCACCCCTCCACTTT. This codes for CASSLRQVNSPLHF.

This clonotype was recorded a few times. One end of the junction does not line up with germline, which may come from a read error. The rearrangement links TRBV7-2 to TRBJ2-2, with TRBD2 identical over 12 bases. The germline V gene has CDR1 SGHTA and CDR2 FQGNSA. This CDR3 has 18 residues. The CDR3 DNA is TGTGCCAGCAGCTTAGCACTAGCGGGAGGAGGAAGCACCGTGGAGCTGTTTTTT. Residues: CASSLALAGGGSTVELFF. The variable domain in full, with the rest retrieved from reference TRBV7-2 and TRBJ2-2, is GAGVSQSPSNKVTEKGKDVELRCDPISGHTALYWYRQSLGQGLEFLIYFQGNSAPDKSGLPSDRFSAERTGGSVSTLTIQRTQQEDSAVYLCASSLALAGGGSTVELFFGEGSRLTVL.